The 27 T cell receptor beta chains listed next were all sequenced from one sample in a study of CD8 T cells in Susac syndrome. Roughly 0.45 to 1 ug RNA was reverse transcribed with random hexamers. TCRdb re-analysed the immunoSEQ multiplex PCR reads in MiXCR, keeping a single row per CDR3 protein. The data show 140,000 to 150,000 distinct CDR3 sequences, roughly 96% seen once. The specimen was CD4+ T cells from PBMCs. The source is a human donor with multiple sclerosis.

The rearrangement joins TRBV7-9 to TRBJ1-6; maybe TRBD1 (5 bases). CDR3 length equals 15 residues. Trimming took 6 bases from V and 5 from J, leaving 14 bases between them. CDR1 and CDR2 from the germline V gene are SEHNR and FQNEAQ (reference sequence). CDR3 bases: TGTGCCAGCAGTTGGGCGGCCAGGGATAATTCACCCCTCCACTTT. Translating gives CASSWAARDNSPLHF.

The rearrangement uses TRBV24-1 and TRBJ2-3, with 7 bases that match TRBD1. Per germline, CDR1 KGHDR and CDR2 SFDVKD. V lost 5 bases, J lost 4 bases, and 8 bases stayed unmatched. This CDR3 is built from 15 residues. The chain's CDR3 is CATSAHDRVPDTQYF. In nucleotides, the CDR3 is TGTGCCACCAGTGCCCACGACAGGGTCCCAGATACGCAGTATTTT.

The genes are TRBV5-6 and TRBJ2-7, with TRBD2 matching 7 bases. This CDR3 has 15 amino acids. Unmatched junction bases numbered 8, after V lost 2 bases and J lost 3 bases. Per the germline V gene, CDR1 is SGHDT and CDR2 is YYEEEE. The CDR3 loop is CASSFFGGSNYEQYF. The CDR3 DNA follows: TGTGCCAGCAGCTTCTTCGGGGGGAGTAACTACGAGCAGTACTTC.

This clonotype was detected only a few times. The rearrangement uses TRBV11-2 and TRBJ2-1; the match to TRBD2 covers 8 bases. The trim removed 5 bases at V and 9 bases at J, leaving 12 bases unmatched. Germline V lookup: CDR1 SGHAT, CDR2 FQNNGV. The CDR3 loop spans 15 amino acids. CDR3 residues: CASSRERTSSSEQFF. DNA of the CDR3: TGTGCCAGCAGCCGCGAGAGGACTAGCTCTAGTGAGCAGTTCTTC.

This chain joins TRBV9 and TRBJ2-3; tentatively, D is TRBD2 (6 bases). V gave up 5 bases and J gave up 1 base, with 14 bases separating them. This CDR3 is 15 amino acids long. The germline CDR1 and CDR2 sequences are SGDLS and YYNGEE. The CDR3 sequence: CASSGWAGRTDTQYF. CDR3 bases: TGTGCCAGCAGTGGCTGGGCGGGGCGCACAGATACGCAGTATTTT.

V gene TRBV24-1 combines with J gene TRBJ1-4; 9 bases fit TRBD1. CDR1 is KGHDR and CDR2 is SFDVKD in the germline V gene. V trimming: 3 bases; J trimming: 5 bases; junction bases outside the gene matches: 6. This CDR3 spans 16 amino acids. The CDR3 protein is CATSDPSGTGNEKLFF. The CDR3 coding sequence is TGTGCCACCAGTGATCCTTCCGGGACAGGGAATGAAAAACTGTTTTTT.

V gene TRBV20-1 combines with J gene TRBJ2-1, with D maybe TRBD1 (6 bases). The V gene lost 3 bases and the J gene lost 0 bases, with 18 bases spanning the gap. The CDR3 length is 17 residues. Germline V lookup: CDR1 DFQATT, CDR2 SNEGSKA (reference sequence). The CDR3 DNA sequence: TGCAGTGCTAGGACTGACTTAACAGGGAGCTCCTACAATGAGCAGTTCTTC. This sequence encodes CSARTDLTGSSYNEQFF.

The chain couples TRBV29-1 to TRBJ2-7; possibly TRBD2 for D (6 bases). CDR1 and CDR2 from the germline V gene are SQVTM and ANQGSEA. Trimming cost V 5 bases and J 2 bases, with 10 bases left between them. This CDR3 spans 12 amino acids. The CDR3 nucleotides are TGCAGCGTTCAGCGGGCGACCTACGAGCAGTACTTC. Its protein is CSVQRATYEQYF.

This chain connects TRBV30 to TRBJ1-1, with D possibly TRBD1 on 5 matching bases. The V gene lost 5 bases and the J gene lost 5 bases, with 15 bases spanning the gap. The CDR3 spans 13 residues. CDR1 and CDR2 (germline): GTSNPN, SVGIG (reference sequence). Written as DNA, the CDR3 is TGTGCCTGGGACAGCGCAATGAGGACTGAAGCTTTCTTT. Its protein is CAWDSAMRTEAFF.

This chain links TRBV5-1 with TRBJ1-5; D is unclear. Germline V gives CDR1 SGHRS, CDR2 YFSETQ. This CDR3 has 15 amino acids. The germline V and J ends were trimmed by 0 bases and 3 bases, with 10 bases remaining between them. The CDR3: CASSLDVSPNQPQHF. In DNA, the CDR3 is TGCGCCAGCAGCTTGGACGTGTCCCCCAATCAGCCCCAGCATTTT.

The chain carries TRBV27 and TRBJ2-7, with D maybe TRBD2 (5 bases). V was shortened by 6 bases and J by 3 bases, with 18 bases between the two germline ends. Germline values: CDR1 MNHEY, CDR2 SMNVEV (reference sequence). This CDR3 has 15 residues. For the CDR3, the DNA is TGTGCCAGCAGGACTACAACCACGGAAAACTACGAGCAGTACTTC. Amino acid sequence: CASRTTTTENYEQYF.

This clonotype was observed a single time. The chain has TRBV12-3 or TRBV12-4 and TRBJ2-1, with D unclear. There are 11 residues in the CDR3. The ends were cut back, 6 bases at V and 6 bases at J, with 6 bases in the middle. The CDR3, as DNA: TGTGCCAGCAGCCAATTCAATGAGCAGTTCTTC. Translating gives CASSQFNEQFF.

J is TRBJ1-5 and V is TRBV7-2; D perhaps matches TRBD1 (6 bases). V gave up 8 bases and J gave up 2 bases, with 22 bases separating them. CDR3 length: 17 amino acids. Germline-derived CDR1 and CDR2 are SGHTA and FQGNSA. DNA of the CDR3: TGTGCCAGCTCATCGGGGGGGGCAGGGTATGGCAATCAGCCCCAGCATTTT. Its translation: CASSSGGAGYGNQPQHF.

The V call is TRBV25-1, the J call TRBJ2-1; TRBD2 is a possible D gene (5 bases). Germline V CDR1 and CDR2: MGHDK, SYGVNS. Trimming shortened V by 1 base and J by 3 bases, and 13 bases separated the two germline ends. The CDR3 runs 16 residues. The DNA for the CDR3 is TGTGCCAGCAGTGAATCCCTAGCAGCCCTCTACAATGAGCAGTTCTTC. Translated, it gives CASSESLAALYNEQFF.

The CDR3 spells CASSLYSDTDTQYF. In DNA, the CDR3 is TGTGCCAGCAGTTTATACTCCGACACAGATACGCAGTATTTT. The chain uses TRBV27 and TRBJ2-3; D not certain. The CDR3 length is 14 residues. Germline-derived CDR1 and CDR2 are MNHEY and SMNVEV (reference sequence). Trimming removed 1 base at V and 2 bases at J, with 7 bases between.

This clonotype was detected once. The V gene is TRBV12-3 or TRBV12-4, the J gene TRBJ2-7; the match to TRBD1 covers 7 bases. CDR3 length: 18 amino acids. Germline trimming cut 5 bases from V and 2 bases from J; bases unmatched to any gene: 18. The CDR3 loop is CASSPGGTATTNPYEQYF. CDR3 nucleotides: TGTGCCAGCAGTCCAGGTGGGACAGCAACCACCAACCCCTACGAGCAGTACTTC.

The chain employs TRBV12-3 or TRBV12-4 and TRBJ2-4; D is unresolved. The CDR3 runs to 12 residues. The V end was cut by 6 bases, the J end by 6 bases, with 9 bases between. CDR3 DNA: TGTGCCAGCAGGAATAAAGGAAACATTCAGTACTTC. Its protein is CASRNKGNIQYF.

CDR3 coding DNA: TGTGCCAGCAGCCTTCATTCGACTAGCGGGAGAACGTGGCAGTACTTC. Residues: CASSLHSTSGRTWQYF. V gene TRBV6-1 combines with J gene TRBJ2-7; 12 bases are shared with TRBD2. V lost 6 bases to trimming and J lost 9 bases; unmatched junction nucleotides: 15. Germline V gives CDR1 MNHNS, CDR2 SASEGT. CDR3 length: 16 residues.

This chain links TRBV12-5 with TRBJ2-1; no clear D gene. CDR3 length equals 12 residues. The V end was cut by 6 bases, the J end by 7 bases, with 10 bases between. Germline V gives CDR1 LGHNT, CDR2 FRNRAP. The CDR3 sequence is CASGTTSNEQFF. DNA for the CDR3: TGTGCTAGTGGGACAACGAGTAATGAGCAGTTCTTC.

CDR3 sequence (DNA): TGTGCCAGCAGCCCTCAGACAGGGAGAGAGACCCAGTACTTC. This sequence encodes CASSPQTGRETQYF. V usage is TRBV27 and J usage is TRBJ2-5; the match to TRBD1 covers 7 bases. There are 14 residues in the CDR3. V shed 6 bases and J 4 bases; nucleotides not matched to a gene: 8. Germline V gene sequence: CDR1 MNHEY, CDR2 SMNVEV (reference sequence).

This rearrangement joins TRBV24-1 to TRBJ2-5, with TRBD2 identical over 9 bases. Unmatched junction bases numbered 12, after V lost 3 bases and J lost 5 bases. The length of the CDR3 is 17 residues. Per the germline V gene, CDR1 is KGHDR and CDR2 is SFDVKD. The CDR3 nucleotides read TGTGCCACCAGTGATCGACACCTGGCCAGCGGGGGGGAGACCCAGTACTTC. This gives the protein CATSDRHLASGGETQYF.

The chain links TRBV4-1 to TRBJ2-1; D uncertain. Trimming left V 1 base short and J 10 bases short, with 8 bases between. Germline V gene lookup returns CDR1 MGHRA and CDR2 YSYEKL. This CDR3 contains 12 residues. Here the CDR3 reads CASSQVAKEQFF. The CDR3 nucleotides read TGCGCCAGCAGCCAAGTCGCTAAAGAGCAGTTCTTC.

The chain combines TRBV29-1 with TRBJ2-4; 10 nucleotides line up with TRBD1. Germline V CDR1 and CDR2: SQVTM, ANQGSEA. The CDR3 consists of 13 residues. J was trimmed by 9 bases and V by 7 bases; bases with no gene match: 9. CDR3 sequence: CSADSGQGTIQYF. The CDR3, as DNA: TGCAGCGCAGATTCGGGACAGGGGACCATTCAGTACTTC.

V is TRBV3-1 and J is TRBJ2-7; D is unclear. The CDR3 runs to 12 residues. V was pared by 1 base and J by 4 bases, with 5 bases between. Germline CDR1 reads LGHDT; CDR2 reads YNNKEL (reference sequence). The CDR3 is CASSQANYEQYF. The CDR3 nucleotides are TGTGCCAGCAGCCAAGCCAATTACGAGCAGTACTTC.

This chain uses TRBV4-3 with TRBJ1-5, with a weak D call TRBD1 (6 bases). There are 14 residues in the CDR3. V was clipped by 2 bases and J by 2 bases, with 7 bases between them. Germline CDR1 is LGHNA and CDR2 is YSLEER. The CDR3 sequence: CASSQRQGNQPQHF. CDR3 sequence (DNA): TGCGCCAGCAGCCAAAGACAGGGCAATCAGCCCCAGCATTTT.

The chain is built from TRBV7-9 and TRBJ1-6; D not resolved. This CDR3 has 13 amino acids. CDR1 is SEHNR and CDR2 is FQNEAQ in the germline V gene (reference sequence). Trimming removed 6 bases from V and 9 bases from J, with 12 bases in between. CDR3 sequence: CASSREVGSPLHF. As DNA, the CDR3 is TGTGCCAGCAGTAGGGAAGTTGGTTCACCCCTCCACTTT.

This clonotype has a single count. The V and J genes are TRBV14 and TRBJ2-7; TRBD1 might be the D (5 bases). The CDR3 has 14 residues. In germline, CDR1 is SGHDN, CDR2 FVKESK. V was clipped by 1 base and J by 1 base, with 8 bases between them. This CDR3 reads CASSQVQGSYEQYF. For the CDR3, the DNA is TGTGCCAGCAGCCAAGTGCAGGGATCCTACGAGCAGTACTTC.